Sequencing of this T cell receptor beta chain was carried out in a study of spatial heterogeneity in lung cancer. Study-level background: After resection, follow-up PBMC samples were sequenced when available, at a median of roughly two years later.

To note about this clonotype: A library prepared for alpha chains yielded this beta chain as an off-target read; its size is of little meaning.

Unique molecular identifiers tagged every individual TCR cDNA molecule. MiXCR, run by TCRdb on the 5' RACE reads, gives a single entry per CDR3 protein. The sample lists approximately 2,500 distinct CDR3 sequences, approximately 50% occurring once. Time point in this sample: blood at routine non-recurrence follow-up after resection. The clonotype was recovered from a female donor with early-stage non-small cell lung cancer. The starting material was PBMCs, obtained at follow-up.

CDR3 in amino acids: CASSLGRDYEQYF. Written as DNA, the CDR3 is TGTGCCAGCAGCCTGGGACGGGACTACGAGCAGTACTTC. V and J are TRBV7-3 and TRBJ2-7, with D perhaps TRBD1 or TRBD2 (5 bases each). Trimming stripped 5 bases from V and 3 bases from J, with 11 bases between. Germline CDR1 SGHTA, CDR2 FQGTGA. The CDR3 is 13 amino acids.